A selection of T cell receptor beta chains follows, all from one sample in a study of T cells after yellow fever vaccination. Using its own MiXCR run on the 5' RACE reads, TCRdb lists one record per CDR3 protein. The sample shows 45,000 to 65,000 distinct CDR3 sequences, 6.6% of them seen only once. Source: CD8+ T cells not binding an NS4B(214-222) dextramer, sorted from PBMCs, taken roughly 46 days after the first yellow fever vaccination. These receptors all come from a man in his late teens or twenties who received the YFV17D yellow fever vaccine. Both conserved end residues are part of each CDR3. The D gene is left open where the match is weak. Some rows have no size entry. The others give once, few or many, or a class for an expanded clone.

TRBJ2-1 | TRBV12-3/TRBV12-4 | many | NA | CASSKRTAASYNEQFF | TGTGCCAGCAGTAAACGGACAGCCGCGTCCTACAATGAGCAGTTCTTC
TRBJ2-2 | TRBV6-1 | NA | NA | CASSVGRVNTGELFF | TGTGCCAGCAGCGTCGGACGGGTGAACACCGGGGAGCTGTTTTTT
TRBJ2-3 | TRBV7-9 | many | NA | CASSLNRRGYTDTQYF | TGTGCCAGCAGCTTAAACCGGCGGGGATACACAGATACGCAGTATTTT
TRBJ2-3 | TRBV7-2 | NA | NA | CASSLGTAGTDTQYF | TGTGCCAGCAGCTTAGGGACAGCCGGCACAGATACGCAGTATTTT
TRBJ2-2 | TRBV5-4 | few | NA | CASSERGPPGELFF | TGTGCCAGCAGCGAAAGAGGCCCACCCGGGGAGCTGTTTTTT
TRBJ2-2 | TRBV4-2 | NA | NA | CASSQEEGAPGELFF | TGTGCCAGCAGCCAAGAAGAAGGGGCCCCCGGGGAGCTGTTTTTT
TRBJ1-1 | TRBV5-4 | few | NA | CASSLAGQRTEAFF | TGTGCCAGCAGCTTGGCAGGGCAGCGCACTGAAGCTTTCTTT
TRBJ2-3 | TRBV4-3 | many | NA | CASSPSGLKSDTQYF | TGCGCCAGCAGCCCGAGCGGTCTTAAATCAGATACGCAGTATTTT
TRBJ2-1 | TRBV7-8 | many | NA | CASSLGFGGPHYNEQFF | TGTGCCAGCAGCTTAGGGTTCGGGGGCCCTCACTACAATGAGCAGTTCTTC
TRBJ2-1 | TRBV20-1 | many | NA | CSTKDPTREQFF | TGCAGTACAAAGGATCCGACGCGGGAGCAGTTCTTC
TRBJ2-7 | TRBV7-2 | many | TRBD2 | CATGEGLSEQYF | TGTGCCACGGGGGAGGGACTCTCCGAGCAGTACTTC
TRBJ2-3 | TRBV27 | few | NA | CASSLHRTGGWADTQYF | TGTGCCAGCAGTTTACATAGGACAGGAGGGTGGGCAGATACGCAGTATTTT
TRBJ1-1 | TRBV6-4 | many | NA | CASSPGTLGTEAFF | TGTGCCAGCAGTCCCGGGACATTGGGTACTGAAGCTTTCTTT
TRBJ1-6 | TRBV2 | NA | NA | CASAEELEALHF | TGTGCCAGCGCAGAGGAACTAGAGGCCCTCCACTTT
TRBJ1-5 | TRBV4-1 | few | NA | CASSQDPRGDGPQHF | TGCGCCAGCAGCCAAGATCCGAGAGGCGATGGGCCCCAGCATTTT
TRBJ1-1 | TRBV5-1 | NA | NA | CASSLAGTANTEAFF | TGCGCCAGCAGCTTGGCCGGGACTGCGAACACTGAAGCTTTCTTT
TRBJ1-1 | TRBV27 | few | NA | CASSRGGLEAFF | TGTGCCAGCAGTCGGGGCGGACTTGAAGCTTTCTTT
TRBJ2-7 | TRBV19 | many | TRBD1 | CASSEGYQGASYEQYF | TGTGCCAGTAGCGAAGGGTATCAGGGGGCTTCCTACGAGCAGTACTTC
TRBJ2-1 | TRBV5-1 | many | NA | CASSLGEKFFGQFF | TGCGCCAGCAGCTTGGGGGAAAAGTTCTTTGGGCAGTTCTTC
TRBJ1-6 | TRBV9 | once | TRBD1 | CASSEQDREGFLHF | TGTGCCAGCAGCGAACAGGACAGGGAGGGATTCCTCCACTTT
TRBJ2-3 | TRBV29-1 | few | TRBD1 | CSVVGQGGITDTQYF | TGCAGCGTTGTAGGACAGGGGGGAATCACAGATACGCAGTATTTT
TRBJ2-2 | TRBV19 | NA | TRBD2 | CASSPAGGMVGELFF | TGTGCCAGTAGCCCAGCGGGGGGAATGGTCGGGGAGCTGTTTTTT
TRBJ2-7 | TRBV7-2 | many | NA | CASSQTRTYEQYF | TGTGCCAGCAGCCAAACCCGGACCTACGAGCAGTACTTC
TRBJ2-3 | TRBV27 | NA | TRBD2 | CASSLLQRGANNTQYF | TGTGCCAGCAGTTTACTTCAGCGGGGGGCCAATAATACGCAGTATTTT
TRBJ1-6 | TRBV5-1 | many | NA | CASSPGLDYNSPLHF | TGCGCCAGCAGCCCGGGACTGGATTATAATTCACCCCTCCACTTT
TRBJ1-4 | TRBV4-1 | few | TRBD1 | CASSHRDRGREVGEKLFF | TGCGCCAGCAGCCACCGGGACAGGGGGCGCGAGGTGGGTGAAAAACTGTTTTTT
TRBJ2-3 | TRBV3-1 | many | NA | CASSRLDTQYF | TGTGCCAGCAGCCGACTAGATACGCAGTATTTT
TRBJ1-4 | TRBV27 | many | NA | CASSFGQGKLFF | TGTGCCAGCAGTTTTGGGCAAGGAAAACTGTTTTTT
TRBJ2-6 | TRBV21-1 | NA | NA | CASSKSAGGTGANVLTF | TGTGCCAGCAGCAAATCTGCGGGGGGGACTGGGGCCAACGTCCTGACTTTC
TRBJ2-2 | TRBV5-6 | few | TRBD2 | CASSAGLAGVSDTGELFF | TGTGCCAGCAGCGCGGGACTAGCGGGGGTTTCGGACACCGGGGAGCTGTTTTTT
TRBJ2-5 | TRBV9 | many | NA | CASSPPRGETQYF | TGTGCCAGCAGCCCCCCCAGAGGAGAGACCCAGTACTTC
TRBJ2-7 | TRBV10-3 | many | NA | CAISESDSYEQYF | TGTGCCATCAGTGAGTCTGACAGCTACGAGCAGTACTTC
TRBJ2-3 | TRBV10-2 | few | NA | CASMGASTDTQYF | TGCGCCAGCATGGGCGCAAGCACAGATACGCAGTATTTT
TRBJ2-7 | TRBV19 | NA | TRBD1 | CATRDRGLSEQYF | TGTGCCACCAGGGACAGGGGTTTATCCGAGCAGTACTTC
TRBJ1-2 | TRBV4-1 | few | TRBD1 | CASSQPGQVRRDYGYTF | TGCGCCAGCAGCCAACCGGGACAGGTTAGAAGGGACTATGGCTACACCTTC
TRBJ1-3 | TRBV4-3 | NA | NA | CASSQGGWRVDTIYF | TGCGCCAGCAGCCAAGGCGGTTGGAGGGTGGACACCATATATTTT
TRBJ2-1 | TRBV4-1 | few | TRBD2 | CASGEVAGGYDEQFF | TGCGCCAGCGGGGAAGTAGCGGGGGGGTACGATGAGCAGTTCTTC
TRBJ1-3 | TRBV5-4 | few | NA | CASSFSGGNTIYF | TGTGCCAGCAGCTTTTCGGGGGGAAACACCATATATTTT
TRBJ1-5 | TRBV7-2 | few | TRBD1 | CASSLGQGAINQPQHF | TGTGCCAGCAGTTTGGGACAGGGGGCGATCAATCAGCCCCAGCATTTT
TRBJ2-1 | TRBV4-1 | many | TRBD2 | CASSQAVAGGPYNEQFF | TGCGCCAGCAGCCAAGCTGTAGCGGGGGGGCCCTACAATGAGCAGTTCTTC
TRBJ2-6 | TRBV25-1 | NA | NA | CASGPGFSGANVLTF | TGTGCCAGCGGACCCGGATTCTCTGGGGCCAACGTCCTGACTTTC
TRBJ2-3 | TRBV5-1 | few | NA | CASSFAPEGDTDTQYF | TGCGCCAGCAGTTTTGCACCGGAGGGGGACACAGATACGCAGTATTTT
TRBJ2-5 | TRBV18 | many | NA | CASSPRETQETQYF | TGTGCCAGCTCACCAAGGGAAACCCAAGAGACCCAGTACTTC
TRBJ2-5 | TRBV11-2 | few | NA | CASSLLGGGREGRYF | TGTGCCAGCAGCTTATTGGGCGGGGGCCGCGAGGGTCGATACTTC
TRBJ1-3 | TRBV6-5 | few | NA | CASSYAGAGNTIYF | TGTGCCAGCAGTTACGCGGGGGCTGGAAACACCATATATTTT
TRBJ2-7 | TRBV7-9 | many | NA | CASSLDSQSPYEQYF | TGTGCCAGCAGCTTAGACAGCCAGAGCCCCTACGAGCAGTACTTC
TRBJ2-5 | TRBV5-6 | few | NA | CASSRLTGYQETQYF | TGTGCCAGCAGCCGTTTGACAGGCTACCAAGAGACCCAGTACTTC
TRBJ2-6 | TRBV4-3 | NA | TRBD2 | CASQTSGSGANVLTF | TGCGCCAGCCAGACTAGCGGTTCTGGGGCCAACGTCCTGACTTTC
TRBJ1-1 | TRBV25-1 | NA | TRBD1 | CASSNLPAPTGASTEAFF | TGTGCCAGCAGTAACCTACCGGCCCCTACAGGGGCGAGCACTGAAGCTTTCTTT
TRBJ2-4 | TRBV4-3 | many | NA | CASSQSSGLAKNIQYF | TGCGCCAGCAGCCAAAGCTCGGGTCTAGCCAAAAACATTCAGTACTTC
TRBJ2-7 | TRBV4-1 | many | TRBD1 | CASSQGGTGDRVPYRGEQYF | TGCGCCAGCAGCCAAGGGGGAACAGGCGATCGAGTCCCCTACAGGGGCGAGCAGTACTTC
TRBJ1-1 | TRBV20-1 | NA | NA | CSARATEVLPEAFF | TGCAGTGCTAGGGCCACCGAAGTCCTCCCTGAAGCTTTCTTT
TRBJ2-3 | TRBV6-1 | many | NA | CATGVSAKPDTQYF | TGTGCCACCGGAGTCAGTGCGAAACCAGATACGCAGTATTTT
TRBJ1-1 | TRBV25-1 | few | TRBD1 | CASSDLTGPGTEAFF | TGTGCCAGCAGTGATTTGACAGGGCCGGGAACTGAAGCTTTCTTT
TRBJ2-7 | TRBV11-1 | NA | NA | CASSSITTNPYEQYF | TGTGCCAGCAGCTCAATAACGACAAATCCCTACGAGCAGTACTTC
TRBJ2-4 | TRBV7-2 | many | TRBD1 | CASSLRPGTVAKNIQYF | TGTGCCAGCAGCTTACGCCCAGGGACAGTTGCCAAAAACATTCAGTACTTC
TRBJ2-1 | TRBV7-3 | many | NA | CASSPIGGPLEYNEQFF | TGTGCCAGCAGCCCGATCGGGGGCCCCTTGGAATACAATGAGCAGTTCTTC
TRBJ2-3 | TRBV29-1 | many | NA | CSVEEGRLSTDTQYF | TGCAGCGTTGAAGAAGGGAGGCTTAGCACAGATACGCAGTATTTT